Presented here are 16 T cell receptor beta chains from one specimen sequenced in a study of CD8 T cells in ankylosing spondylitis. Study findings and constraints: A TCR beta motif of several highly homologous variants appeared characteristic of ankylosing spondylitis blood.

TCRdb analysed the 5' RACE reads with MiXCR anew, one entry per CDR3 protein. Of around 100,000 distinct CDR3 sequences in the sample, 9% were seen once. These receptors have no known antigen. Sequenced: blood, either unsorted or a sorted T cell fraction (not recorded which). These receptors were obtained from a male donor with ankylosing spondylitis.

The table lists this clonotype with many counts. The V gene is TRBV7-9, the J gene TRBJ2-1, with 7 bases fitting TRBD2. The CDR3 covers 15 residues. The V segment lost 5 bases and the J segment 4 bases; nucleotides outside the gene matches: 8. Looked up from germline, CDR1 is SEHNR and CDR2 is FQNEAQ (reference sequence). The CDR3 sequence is CASSPVTGGYNEQFF. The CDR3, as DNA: TGTGCCAGCAGCCCCGTGACGGGAGGATACAATGAGCAGTTCTTC.

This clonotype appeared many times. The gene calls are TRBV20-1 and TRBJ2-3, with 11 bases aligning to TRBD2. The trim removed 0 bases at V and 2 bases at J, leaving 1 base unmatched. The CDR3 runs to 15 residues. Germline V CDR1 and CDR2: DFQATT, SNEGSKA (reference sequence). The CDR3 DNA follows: TGCAGTGCTAGAGAGGGACTAGCGGACACAGATACGCAGTATTTT. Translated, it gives CSAREGLADTDTQYF.

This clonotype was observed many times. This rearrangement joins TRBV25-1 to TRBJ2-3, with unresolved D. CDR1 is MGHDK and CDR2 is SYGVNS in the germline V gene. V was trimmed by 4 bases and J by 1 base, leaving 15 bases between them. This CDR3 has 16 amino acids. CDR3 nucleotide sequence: TGTGCCAGCAGTGTTGGACGGAAGCGTGGCACAGATACGCAGTATTTT. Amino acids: CASSVGRKRGTDTQYF.

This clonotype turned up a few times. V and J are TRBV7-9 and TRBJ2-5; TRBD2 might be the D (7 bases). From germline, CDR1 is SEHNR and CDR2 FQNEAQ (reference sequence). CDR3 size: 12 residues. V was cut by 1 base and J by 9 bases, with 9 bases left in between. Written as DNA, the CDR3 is TGTGCCAGCAGCTTAGGGGGGGGCCCCCAGTACTTC. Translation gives CASSLGGGPQYF.

The CDR3 spells CATQDWAGAQPQHF. DNA of the CDR3: TGTGCCACCCAAGATTGGGCAGGGGCTCAGCCCCAGCATTTT. The chain recombines TRBV24-1 with TRBJ1-5; D is possibly TRBD1 (6 bases). The V end was cut by 9 bases, the J end by 6 bases, with 17 bases between. The CDR3 is made up of 14 amino acids. Germline values: CDR1 KGHDR, CDR2 SFDVKD.

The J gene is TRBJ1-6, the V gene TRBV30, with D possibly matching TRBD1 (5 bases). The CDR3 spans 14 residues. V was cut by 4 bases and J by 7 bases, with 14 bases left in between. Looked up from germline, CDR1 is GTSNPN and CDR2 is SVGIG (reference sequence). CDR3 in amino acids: CAWNFGTGNSPLHF. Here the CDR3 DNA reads TGTGCCTGGAACTTCGGGACGGGAAATTCACCCCTCCACTTT.

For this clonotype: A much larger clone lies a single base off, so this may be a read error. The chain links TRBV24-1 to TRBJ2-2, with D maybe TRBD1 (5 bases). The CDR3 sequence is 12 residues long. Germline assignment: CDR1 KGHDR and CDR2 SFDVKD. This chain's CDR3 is CAASPGPGELFF. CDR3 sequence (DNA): TGTGCCGCCAGTCCAGGGCCCGGGGAGCTGTTTTTT.

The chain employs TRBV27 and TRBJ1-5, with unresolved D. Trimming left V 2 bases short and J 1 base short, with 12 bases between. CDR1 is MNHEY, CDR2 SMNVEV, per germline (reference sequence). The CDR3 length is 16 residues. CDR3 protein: CASSLSIRESNQPQHF. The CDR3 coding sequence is TGTGCCAGCAGTTTAAGTATCCGGGAAAGCAATCAGCCCCAGCATTTT.

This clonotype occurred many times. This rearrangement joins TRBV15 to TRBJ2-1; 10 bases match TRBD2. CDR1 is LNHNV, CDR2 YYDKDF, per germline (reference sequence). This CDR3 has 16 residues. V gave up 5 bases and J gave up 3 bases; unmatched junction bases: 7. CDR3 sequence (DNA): TGTGCCACCAGCGGCCTAGCGGGAGATGGCTACAATGAGCAGTTCTTC. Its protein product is CATSGLAGDGYNEQFF.

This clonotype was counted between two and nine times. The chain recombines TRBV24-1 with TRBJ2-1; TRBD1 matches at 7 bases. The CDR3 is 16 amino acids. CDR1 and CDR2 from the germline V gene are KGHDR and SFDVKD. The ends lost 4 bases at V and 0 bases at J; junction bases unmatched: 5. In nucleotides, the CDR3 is TGTGCCACCAGTGAAACAGACAGGGACTCCTACAATGAGCAGTTCTTC. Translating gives CATSETDRDSYNEQFF.

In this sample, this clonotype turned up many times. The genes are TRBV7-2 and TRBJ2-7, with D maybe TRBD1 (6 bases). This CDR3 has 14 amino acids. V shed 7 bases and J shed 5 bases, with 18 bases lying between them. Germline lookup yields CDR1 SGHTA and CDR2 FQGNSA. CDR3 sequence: CASTDLRGQHEQYF. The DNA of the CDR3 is TGTGCCAGCACGGACCTCAGGGGCCAGCACGAGCAGTACTTC.

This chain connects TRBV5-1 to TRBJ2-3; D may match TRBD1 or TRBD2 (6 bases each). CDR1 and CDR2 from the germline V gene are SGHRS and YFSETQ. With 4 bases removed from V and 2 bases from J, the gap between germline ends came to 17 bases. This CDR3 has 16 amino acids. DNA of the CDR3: TGCGCCAGCAGCCTAAGGGGGGCGCACCCCACAGATACGCAGTATTTT. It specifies CASSLRGAHPTDTQYF.

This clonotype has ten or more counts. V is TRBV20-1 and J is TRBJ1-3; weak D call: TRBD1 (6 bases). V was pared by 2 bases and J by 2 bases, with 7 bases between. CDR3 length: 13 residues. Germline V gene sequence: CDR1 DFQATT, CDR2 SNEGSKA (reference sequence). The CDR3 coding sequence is TGCAGTGCTAGACCAGGGGCTGGAAACACCATATATTTT. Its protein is CSARPGAGNTIYF.

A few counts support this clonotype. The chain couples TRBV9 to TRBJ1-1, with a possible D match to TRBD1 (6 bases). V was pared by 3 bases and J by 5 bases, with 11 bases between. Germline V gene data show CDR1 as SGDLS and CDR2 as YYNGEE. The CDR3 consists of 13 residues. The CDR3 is CASSGSQGTEAFF. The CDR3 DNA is TGTGCCAGCAGCGGTTCGCAGGGGACTGAAGCTTTCTTT.

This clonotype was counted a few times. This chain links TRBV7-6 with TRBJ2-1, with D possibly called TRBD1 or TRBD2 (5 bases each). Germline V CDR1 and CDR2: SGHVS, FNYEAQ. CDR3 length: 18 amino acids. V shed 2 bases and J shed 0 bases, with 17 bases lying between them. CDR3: CASSLYLGEKTSYNEQFF. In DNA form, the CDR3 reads TGTGCCAGCAGCTTATATCTGGGGGAGAAGACCTCCTACAATGAGCAGTTCTTC.

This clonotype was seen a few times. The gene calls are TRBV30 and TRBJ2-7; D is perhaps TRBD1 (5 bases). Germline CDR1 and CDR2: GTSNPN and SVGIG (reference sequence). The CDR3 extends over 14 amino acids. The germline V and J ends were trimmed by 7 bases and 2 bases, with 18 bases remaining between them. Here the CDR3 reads CASEPPQVTYEQYV. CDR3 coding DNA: TGTGCCTCCGAACCCCCACAGGTAACCTACGAGCAGTACGTC.